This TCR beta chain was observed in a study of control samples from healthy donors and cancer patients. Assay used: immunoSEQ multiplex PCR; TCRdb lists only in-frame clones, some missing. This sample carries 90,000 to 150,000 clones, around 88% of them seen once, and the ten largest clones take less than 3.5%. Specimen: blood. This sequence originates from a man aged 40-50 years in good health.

CDR3: CASSLSPSYEQYF. The CDR3 bases are TGTGCCAGCAGTTTATCCCCCTCCTACGAGCAGTACTTC. The V gene is TRBV27, the J gene TRBJ2-7; D not resolved. Germline V gene data show CDR1 as MNHEY and CDR2 as SMNVEV (reference sequence). Between the trimmed V and J ends, which lost 0 bases and 0 bases, there was a span of 3 bases. The CDR3 is 13 amino acids.